This T cell receptor (beta chain) derives from a study of blood T cell repertoires in COVID-19. Turning to the study itself: From T cells, B-cell-depleted T cells, or PBMCs came the material, which was cDNA or gDNA.

Germline lookup yields CDR1 MNHEY and CDR2 SMNVEV (reference sequence). V shed 5 bases, J shed 1 base, and the junction held 8 bases outside the gene matches. This CDR3 has 15 residues. Using immunoSEQ multiplex PCR, the repertoire was profiled, and TCRdb retains in-frame clones only, with some absent. The sample holds hundreds of thousands of clones; around nine tenths are singletons and the top ten take 1% to 1.5%. The source material was peripheral blood. This clonotype was sampled from a man in his 70s with acute or convalescent COVID-19. This sequence joins TRBV27 and TRBJ2-7, with TRBD1 identical over 7 bases. The CDR3 loop reads CASSPEQGVSYEQYF. CDR3 bases: TGTGCCAGCAGTCCGGAGCAGGGGGTTTCCTACGAGCAGTACTTC.